The present TCR beta chain was sequenced within a study of CD8 T cells in ankylosing spondylitis. Notes on the study in general: Certain motif variants had earlier appeared in reactive arthritis synovial fluid and blood. Disease-linked clones proved CD8+ and comparatively uncommon in peripheral blood. Among TCR beta sequences, a motif of roughly 8 highly homologous variants appeared characteristic of ankylosing spondylitis blood. Matched ankylosing spondylitis synovial fluid reportedly contained a significantly enriched population of disease-linked clones.

Each TCR beta library was made by quantitative 5'-RACE that incorporated molecular barcodes. TCRdb analysed the 5' RACE reads with MiXCR anew, one entry per CDR3 protein. The sample lists 670,000 or so distinct CDR3 sequences, roughly 20% occurring once. CDR1 is LGHNA, CDR2 YSLEER, per germline. J was trimmed by 3 bases and V by 0 bases; bases with no gene match: 5. The CDR3 totals 15 residues. This clonotype was found a few times. No antigen is known for it. The clonotype was recovered from a male donor with ankylosing spondylitis. The chain joins TRBV4-3 to TRBJ2-7, with 7 nucleotides matching TRBD2. The sequencing sample was made of blood, either unsorted or a sorted T cell fraction (not recorded which). The CDR3 DNA reads as TGCGCCAGCAGCCAAGAGTCTAGCGGATTCTACGAGCAGTACTTC. Translated, it gives CASSQESSGFYEQYF.